A selection of T cell receptor beta chains follows, all from one sample in a study of blood T cell repertoires in COVID-19. TCRdb keeps only in-frame clones here, not all; method: immunoSEQ multiplex PCR. The table has 150,000 to 200,000 clones, approximately 86% seen once. The sequencing input was peripheral blood. Receptors originate from a woman of 80 years or more with COVID-19, enrolled during active disease. Each CDR3 is given with its conserved first and last residue. The order of the fields is J gene, CDR3 length, V gene, CDR3 protein.

j_gene: TRBJ1-3; len: 14; v_gene: TRBV29-1; CDR3aa: CSVLGGTSGNTIYF
j_gene: TRBJ1-4; len: 18; v_gene: TRBV4-3; CDR3aa: CASSHDPRPSSTNEKLFF
j_gene: TRBJ2-3; len: 16; v_gene: TRBV5-5; CDR3aa: CASSLEGASSTDTQYF
j_gene: TRBJ2-7; len: 17; v_gene: TRBV7-9; CDR3aa: CASSLKQAGSIHYEQYF
j_gene: TRBJ2-1; len: 17; v_gene: TRBV19; CDR3aa: CASSPGASGSQGNEQFF
j_gene: TRBJ1-2; len: 14; v_gene: TRBV9; CDR3aa: CASSSRDRTGGYTF
j_gene: TRBJ1-6; len: 15; v_gene: TRBV4-3; CDR3aa: CASSPHRAWNSPLHF
j_gene: TRBJ2-2; len: 16; v_gene: TRBV7-3; CDR3aa: CASSLGTSVSTGELFF
j_gene: TRBJ1-6; len: 15; v_gene: TRBV9; CDR3aa: CASSPGDSWNSPLHF
j_gene: TRBJ1-6; len: 15; v_gene: TRBV4-3; CDR3aa: CASSQGRRAISPLHF
j_gene: TRBJ1-1; len: 15; v_gene: TRBV27; CDR3aa: CASSSPRSGDTEAFF
j_gene: TRBJ1-1; len: 14; v_gene: TRBV5-1; CDR3aa: CASSQLQSNTEAFF
j_gene: TRBJ2-5; len: 17; v_gene: TRBV9; CDR3aa: CASSVAVSGTRGETQYF
j_gene: TRBJ2-5; len: 16; v_gene: TRBV5-4; CDR3aa: CASSLEGKNRQETQYF
j_gene: TRBJ2-5; len: 16; v_gene: TRBV11-2; CDR3aa: CASSLVSSGSYETQYF
j_gene: TRBJ1-1; len: 14; v_gene: TRBV27; CDR3aa: CASSFGRGSTEAFF
j_gene: TRBJ1-1; len: 14; v_gene: TRBV6-5; CDR3aa: CASSQQGLYTEAFF
j_gene: TRBJ2-3; len: 17; v_gene: TRBV7-3; CDR3aa: CASSLTAGQGGTDTQYF
j_gene: TRBJ2-1; len: 13; v_gene: TRBV4-2; CDR3aa: CASSQDVRGEQFF
j_gene: TRBJ2-3; len: 14; v_gene: TRBV19; CDR3aa: CASSVGDNLNTQYF
j_gene: TRBJ1-4; len: 15; v_gene: TRBV20-1; CDR3aa: CSASSPGTGDEKLFF
j_gene: TRBJ2-2; len: 15; v_gene: TRBV11-2; CDR3aa: CASSLRGSVTGELFF
j_gene: TRBJ2-7; len: 16; v_gene: TRBV3-1/TRBV3-2; CDR3aa: CASSLGTSGLLGGQYF
j_gene: TRBJ2-7; len: 16; v_gene: TRBV11-2; CDR3aa: CASSPISRISSYEQYF
j_gene: TRBJ1-2; len: 15; v_gene: TRBV2; CDR3aa: CASSEVKTGSYGYTF
j_gene: TRBJ1-1; len: 13; v_gene: TRBV5-8; CDR3aa: CASSVDRDRKAFF
j_gene: TRBJ2-1; len: 16; v_gene: TRBV18; CDR3aa: CASSPWTSGNYNEQFF
j_gene: TRBJ1-3; len: 17; v_gene: TRBV9; CDR3aa: CASNRGDGGSSGNTIYF
j_gene: TRBJ2-3; len: 12; v_gene: TRBV24-1; CDR3aa: CATGREPDTQYF
j_gene: TRBJ2-1; len: 18; v_gene: TRBV28; CDR3aa: CASLKTPGSRSSYNEQFF
j_gene: TRBJ1-1; len: 14; v_gene: TRBV2; CDR3aa: CASSARTGGTEAFF
j_gene: TRBJ2-7; len: 14; v_gene: TRBV19; CDR3aa: CASSVTGGSYEQYF
j_gene: TRBJ1-3; len: 15; v_gene: TRBV4-3; CDR3aa: CASSQDGDSGNTIYF
j_gene: TRBJ1-3; len: 16; v_gene: TRBV28; CDR3aa: CASIPSQGEAGNTIYF
j_gene: TRBJ1-2; len: 13; v_gene: TRBV7-2; CDR3aa: CASSPGTVYGYTF
j_gene: TRBJ1-2; len: 11; v_gene: TRBV12-5; CDR3aa: CASGLGGGYTF
j_gene: TRBJ1-3; len: 16; v_gene: TRBV28; CDR3aa: CASSSHSLSSGNTIYF
j_gene: TRBJ2-5; len: 16; v_gene: TRBV7-2; CDR3aa: CASSLVARGGRETQYF
j_gene: TRBJ1-6; len: 15; v_gene: TRBV19; CDR3aa: CASSISRGTSSPLHF
j_gene: TRBJ1-1; len: 16; v_gene: TRBV25-1; CDR3aa: CASSDRRNRLNTEAFF